One and the same sample provided the 20 T cell receptor beta chains below, sequenced in a study of low-dose radiotherapy and immunotherapy resistance in tumors. Alpha- and beta-chain coverage of first-strand cDNA came from TRAV- and TRBV-specific primers. PCR amplification of the TCRs was performed with Phusion for 20 PCR cycles, and it relied on a constant-region primer together with a V-primer adapter. Using its own MiXCR run on the reads, TCRdb lists one record per CDR3 protein. Of about 82,000 distinct CDR3 sequences listed, 18% are singletons. Indicated time point: before trial treatment. The sequences come from PBMCs, collected before treatment. These receptors came from a male donor with prostate cancer.

Regarding this clonotype: Given a far larger clone just one base away, this is likely a sequencing read error. This chain connects TRBV6-2 or TRBV6-3 to TRBJ2-1, with D perhaps TRBD2 (6 bases). Per germline, CDR1 MNHEY and CDR2 SVGEGT. The CDR3 loop spans 13 amino acids. The V end lost 8 bases, the J end lost 6 bases, and 14 bases lay between the germline ends. The CDR3 DNA follows: TGTGCCAGCGGGGGGAGCACAAGCAATGAGCAGTTCTTC. It codes for CASGGSTSNEQFF.

This clonotype was recorded at least ten times. The chain combines TRBV4-2 with TRBJ2-1; the D call may be TRBD1 or TRBD2 (5 bases each). The V gene's germline CDR1 is LGHNA and CDR2 YNFKEQ. There are 15 residues in the CDR3. Trimming took off 1 base at V and 3 bases at J, with 10 bases between the two ends. This CDR3 reads CASSQGGTNYNEQFF. CDR3 nucleotide sequence: TGTGCCAGCAGCCAAGGGGGGACCAACTACAATGAGCAGTTCTTC.

This clonotype was picked up many times. The chain carries TRBV7-3 and TRBJ2-3; no definite D call. CDR3 size: 13 residues. Deletions cut 1 base from V and 6 bases from J, with 8 bases between. The germline V gene has CDR1 SGHTA and CDR2 FQGTGA. The CDR3 here is CASSLSSVDTQYF. The CDR3 DNA is TGTGCCAGCAGCTTAAGTTCGGTGGATACGCAGTATTTT.

This clonotype was counted at least ten times. The chain employs TRBV6-2 or TRBV6-3 and TRBJ2-1, with 7 bases identical to TRBD1. The CDR3 has 12 residues. Germline V gene sequence: CDR1 MNHEY, CDR2 SVGEGT. Trimming removed 8 bases from V and 9 bases from J; junction bases left unmatched: 7. The CDR3, as DNA: TGTGCCAGCCGACAGGGTATAGGTGAGCAGTTCTTC. Amino acids: CASRQGIGEQFF.

There are many counts of this clonotype. This chain links TRBV7-2 with TRBJ1-2, with D possibly being TRBD1 (5 bases). The germline V and J ends were trimmed by 0 bases and 6 bases, with 8 bases remaining between them. This CDR3 has 13 residues. CDR1 is SGHTA and CDR2 is FQGNSA in the germline V gene. The CDR3, as DNA: TGTGCCAGCAGCTTAGCCCAGGGCCATGGCTACACCTTC. Translation: CASSLAQGHGYTF.

This clonotype was counted a few times. One base away lies a much larger clone, so this may be a sequencing read error. This chain links TRBV3-1 with TRBJ2-1; D not resolved. This CDR3 contains 15 residues. V was shortened by 0 bases and J by 0 bases, with 6 bases between the two germline ends. CDR1 is LGHDT, CDR2 YNNKEL, per germline (reference sequence). CDR3 in DNA: TGTGCCAGCAGCCAAGAGAGTAGCTCCTACAATGAGCAGTTCTTC. Protein product: CASSQESSSYNEQFF.

This clonotype came up many times. The chain carries TRBV28 and TRBJ1-1; perhaps TRBD1 as D (6 bases). The ends were cut back, 2 bases at V and 5 bases at J, with 12 bases in the middle. The CDR3 consists of 14 residues. Germline V gives CDR1 MDHEN, CDR2 SYDVKM. For the CDR3, the DNA is TGTGCCAGCAGTTTAACAGCGAGGGGGACTGAAGCTTTCTTT. Translated, it gives CASSLTARGTEAFF.

The chain carries TRBV18 and TRBJ1-2; TRBD1 matches at 9 bases. CDR1 and CDR2 (germline): KGHSH, LQKENI. Trimming at V came to 0 bases and at J to 5 bases, leaving 4 bases not matched to a gene. This CDR3 is 15 amino acids long. CDR3 coding DNA: TGTGCCAGCTCACCACCGGGGACAGGGTTTTATGGCTACACCTTC. Translation gives CASSPPGTGFYGYTF.

In this sample, this clonotype turned up many times. This chain uses TRBV19 with TRBJ2-4, with D possibly matching TRBD2 (6 bases). Per the germline V gene, CDR1 is LNHDA and CDR2 is SQIVND (reference sequence). The germline V and J ends were trimmed by 5 bases and 1 base, with 12 bases remaining between them. The CDR3 runs 15 residues. CDR3 residues: CASSYQGGAKNIQYF. CDR3 nucleotides: TGTGCCAGTAGTTATCAAGGAGGGGCCAAAAACATTCAGTACTTC.

This clonotype was observed at least ten times. The chain couples TRBV18 to TRBJ1-2; D remains ambiguous. This CDR3 has 13 residues. Germline V lookup: CDR1 KGHSH, CDR2 LQKENI. The germline V and J ends were trimmed by 5 bases and 7 bases, with 14 bases remaining between them. The chain's CDR3 is CASSMSEPGGYTF. The DNA for the CDR3 is TGTGCCAGCTCAATGTCGGAGCCCGGTGGCTACACCTTC.

This clonotype came up many times. The rearrangement links TRBV20-1 to TRBJ2-7; a weak D match, TRBD1 (5 bases). Germline lookup yields CDR1 DFQATT and CDR2 SNEGSKA (reference sequence). The V end lost 3 bases, the J end lost 0 bases, and 12 bases lay between the germline ends. The CDR3 is 14 amino acids. CDR3 loop: CSASFDSISYEQYF. Written as DNA, the CDR3 is TGCAGTGCTAGCTTCGACAGCATCTCCTACGAGCAGTACTTC.

Comments on this clonotype: A far larger clone is only one base removed, so a read error is likely. The rearrangement joins TRBV7-6 to TRBJ2-5, with 8 bases matching TRBD2. Per germline, CDR1 SGHVS and CDR2 FNYEAQ. CDR3 length: 16 residues. The CDR3: CASSLVGGLGQESQYF. DNA of the CDR3: TGTGCCAGCAGCTTAGTAGGGGGACTAGGCCAAGAGTCCCAGTACTTC.

This clonotype was recorded many times. The chain couples TRBV5-1 to TRBJ2-6; D not certain. With 3 bases removed from V and 3 bases from J, the gap between germline ends came to 13 bases. The CDR3 length is 16 residues. Germline V gene lookup returns CDR1 SGHRS and CDR2 YFSETQ. In DNA, the CDR3 is TGCGCCAGCAGCTCACAGCCTACTTATGGGGCCAACGTCCTGACTTTC. Translated, it gives CASSSQPTYGANVLTF.

A single count supports this clonotype. It is likely a read error: a sequence one base away is far more abundant. This chain uses TRBV6-1 with TRBJ1-5; possible D gene TRBD1, 5 bases. The V end was cut by 5 bases, the J end by 6 bases, with 17 bases between. CDR1 is MNHNS, CDR2 SASEGT, per germline. There are 15 residues in the CDR3. CDR3 DNA sequence: TGTGCCAGCAGTCCATTCCGACAGTGTGCTCAGCCCCAGCATTTT. It codes for CASSPFRQCAQPQHF.

This clonotype appeared a few times. The V and J genes are TRBV12-5 and TRBJ2-1, with no clear D. CDR1 is LGHNT and CDR2 is FRNRAP in the germline V gene. Trimming removed 1 base at V and 6 bases at J, with 16 bases between. CDR3 length equals 16 residues. CDR3 nucleotide sequence: TGTGCTAGTGGTTTGGCCCCCACGCGTTCGGGCAATGAGCAGTTCTTC. It codes for CASGLAPTRSGNEQFF.

Note on this clonotype: A far more abundant clone sits one base away, making this likely a read error. The chain has TRBV27 and TRBJ2-2, with D possibly matching TRBD2 (5 bases). Germline CDR1 reads MNHEY; CDR2 reads SMNVEV (reference sequence). This CDR3 has 14 residues. For the CDR3, the DNA is TGTGCCAGCAGTTTACGAGCCGACACCGGGGAGCTGTCTTTT. Translation: CASSLRADTGELSF.

This chain links TRBV3-1 with TRBJ2-1; TRBD2 matches 14 bases. From germline, CDR1 is LGHDT and CDR2 YNNKEL (reference sequence). V lost 4 bases and J lost 4; bases outside the gene matches: 6. The CDR3 length is 17 residues. CDR3 amino acids: CASSPGLAGVNYNEQFF. CDR3 sequence (DNA): TGTGCCAGCAGCCCGGGACTAGCGGGGGTCAATTACAATGAGCAGTTCTTC.

The table lists this clonotype with many counts. V is TRBV29-1 and J is TRBJ2-3; unclear D gene. V gave up 6 bases and J gave up 0 bases, with 7 bases separating them. The length of the CDR3 is 12 residues. Looked up from germline, CDR1 is SQVTM and CDR2 is ANQGSEA. The CDR3, as DNA: TGCAGCGTAGCCGGTAGCACAGATACGCAGTATTTT. It yields the protein CSVAGSTDTQYF.

This clonotype was observed at least ten times. This sequence joins TRBV4-2 and TRBJ1-5; D unresolved. Germline V gene lookup returns CDR1 LGHNA and CDR2 YNFKEQ. This CDR3 is 15 amino acids long. With 0 bases removed from V and 1 base from J, the gap between germline ends came to 7 bases. CDR3 loop: CASSQDRGSNQPQHF. In DNA form, the CDR3 reads TGTGCCAGCAGCCAAGATCGAGGGAGCAATCAGCCCCAGCATTTT.

This clonotype was found many times. The chain combines TRBV7-3 with TRBJ2-1, with D possibly matching TRBD2 (6 bases). V shed 8 bases and J shed 0 bases, with 14 bases lying between them. Germline-derived CDR1 and CDR2 are SGHTA and FQGTGA. CDR3 length: 15 residues. The DNA for the CDR3 is TGTGCCAGCGGCCGGGGGAGCCGCTCCTACAATGAGCAGTTCTTC. This codes for CASGRGSRSYNEQFF.